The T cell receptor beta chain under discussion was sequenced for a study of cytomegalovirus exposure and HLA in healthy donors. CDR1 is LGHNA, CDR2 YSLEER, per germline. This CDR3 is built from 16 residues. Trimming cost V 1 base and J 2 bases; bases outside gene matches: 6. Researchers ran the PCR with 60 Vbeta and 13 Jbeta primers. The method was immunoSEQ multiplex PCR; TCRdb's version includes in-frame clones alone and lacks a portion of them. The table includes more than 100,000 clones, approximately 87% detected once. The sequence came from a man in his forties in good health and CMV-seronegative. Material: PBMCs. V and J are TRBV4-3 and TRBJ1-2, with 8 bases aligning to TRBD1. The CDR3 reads CASSQVRQGRNYGYTF. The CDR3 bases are TGCGCCAGCAGCCAAGTGAGACAGGGGAGGAACTATGGCTACACCTTC.